This T cell receptor (beta chain) is from a study of regulatory T cells in long-lasting Graves disease. The study, taken as a whole, reports: Favored usage of TRBV28, TRBJ1-2 and TRBJ2-5 was recorded in persistent disease.

Concerning this clonotype: No antigen is known for it.

The germline V and J ends were trimmed by 7 bases and 0 bases, with 13 bases remaining between them. Per germline, CDR1 DFQATT and CDR2 SNEGSKA (reference sequence). The CDR3 sequence is 13 residues long. Building of the TCR beta libraries involved iRepertoire HTBI primers and Arm-PCR of CDR3 regions. TCRdb used MiXCR to reprocess the multiplex PCR reads, holding one entry per CDR3 protein. The table lists roughly 300,000 distinct CDR3 sequences, 20% to 25% of them singletons. Time point meaning: persistent/refractory GD, antithyroid drugs over 5 years with positive TRAb. From RNA extracted from PBMCs, the TCR library was made.

The sample in question was peripheral blood mononuclear cells (PBMCs), obtained when the disease was refractory, from a patient treated with antithyroid drugs. This TCR derives from a female donor with Graves disease. The V call is TRBV20-1, the J call TRBJ2-7; possibly TRBD2 for D (5 bases). The CDR3 reads CSVPVGSSYEQYF. The CDR3 DNA sequence: TGCAGTGTCCCGGTTGGGAGCTCCTACGAGCAGTACTTC.